The source of this TCR beta chain is a study of T cells in localized non-small cell lung cancer (dated by TCRdb to the early 2020s). Turning to the overall study: T cell repertoires of 200 to 300 early-stage NSCLC patients were analyzed, with tumors being compared against uninvolved tumor-adjacent lungs. The cohort consisted of approximately 220 treatment-naive NSCLC patients whose localized lung tumors had been resected. A mean age of approximately 66 years was recorded for the NSCLC patients, of whom 129 were male and about a hundred were female. What the authors observed across the whole study: Because of the exploratory design, TCR variables were selected using unadjusted p-values without false-discovery rate correction. Longer overall survival was associated with higher blood T cell density, whereas shorter survival was associated with higher adjacent-lung clonality. Uninvolved tumor-adjacent lung showed the highest T cell clonality, higher than tumor, which suggests more focused antigenic responses in the adjacent lung. Because multi-region sequencing of the tumors was not done, intratumor heterogeneity could not be ruled out. A median of 57 of the top 100 tumor clones were detected in paired uninvolved adjacent lung, and 25 to 35 of these tumor clones were also found among the top 100 clones of the paired uninvolved adjacent lung.

At diagnosis, peripheral blood, uninvolved tumor-adjacent lung and tumor were collected and were preserved as a mix of fresh-frozen and FFPE material. For TCR repertoire profiling, blood samples were analyzed as peripheral blood mononuclear cells. As for this clone: Its specific antigen is unknown. Per-base qualities were not stored, and no clone one base away is much larger.

TCR beta CDR3 regions were sequenced from DNA using the immunoSEQ Assay. In the original analysis: T cell density was computed as TCR beta template counts normalized to usable DNA estimated by amplifying housekeeping genes. Using the preseqR package, richness was estimated by extrapolating to 120,000 templates for tissue samples and 400,000 templates for PBMC samples. Clonality was calculated as one minus Pielou's evenness. Tissue-enriched TCRs were identified by differential abundance testing using productive amino-acid clonotypes, minimum total count 5 and alpha 0.1. The Jaccard Index and the Morisita Overlap Index were used to quantify repertoire overlap between compartments. GLIPH clustered TCR beta CDR3s with public tetramer-defined viral CDR3s; viral motifs required at least three viral sequences plus V-gene enrichment. TCRdb mirrors the immuneACCESS table, restricted to in-frame sequences. Some clones are absent from its copies; in checked studies, under half trace to an unresolved V gene, and the reason for the others is unknown. That table gives V, J and clone size, and the DNA gave D and trimming. For this sample there are about 26,000 clones; around 93% appear just once. 4.2% of the sample goes to the ten largest clones.

The starting material was peripheral blood, obtained before any cancer treatment. This clonotype originated in an older female donor with stage II squamous cell lung carcinoma.

CDR3 sequence: CASSQYSGVNNEQFF. In nucleotides, the sequence is TGTGCCAGCAGCCAATATAGCGGGGTGAACAATGAGCAGTTCTTC. The V and J segments used are TRBV7-9 and TRBJ2-1, with 8 bases aligning to TRBD2. V lost 5 bases and J lost 5 bases, and the count of bases not matched to a germline gene is 8. Including cysteine and phenylalanine, the CDR3 has 15 amino acids. The retained sequence is limited to the CDR3, 45 bases, with the frame set at the first base. The germline V gene (reference sequence) provides CDR1 SEHNR and CDR2 FQNEAQ.